The 2 T cell receptor beta chains presented below share a single source sample, sequenced in a study of blood T cell repertoires in COVID-19. Clones were read by immunoSEQ multiplex PCR, and TCRdb kept only the in-frame ones, dropping some. Of 150,000 to 160,000 clones listed, about 79% are singletons. The specimen was peripheral blood. Source of these receptors: a woman aged 55-75 years with acute or convalescent COVID-19.

The chain joins TRBV3-1 (or the pseudogene TRBV3-2) to TRBJ2-1; 11 bases are shared with TRBD2. The CDR3 runs to 15 residues. From germline, CDR1 is LGHDT and CDR2 YNNKEL (reference sequence). V shed 6 bases and J 4 bases; nucleotides not matched to a gene: 5. This CDR3 is CASRLTSGGYNEQFF. The CDR3 nucleotides are TGTGCCAGCAGACTTACTAGCGGGGGATACAATGAGCAGTTCTTC.

The chain carries TRBV3-1 (or the pseudogene TRBV3-2) and TRBJ1-2; 9 nucleotides agree with TRBD1. With 6 bases clipped from V and 6 bases from J, the junction kept 8 bases outside the gene matches. The CDR3 has 14 residues. The V gene's germline CDR1 is LGHDT and CDR2 YNNKEL (reference sequence). The CDR3 DNA reads as TGTGCCAGCAGGGAAACAGGGGGCGCAAATGGCTACACCTTC. Its protein product is CASRETGGANGYTF.